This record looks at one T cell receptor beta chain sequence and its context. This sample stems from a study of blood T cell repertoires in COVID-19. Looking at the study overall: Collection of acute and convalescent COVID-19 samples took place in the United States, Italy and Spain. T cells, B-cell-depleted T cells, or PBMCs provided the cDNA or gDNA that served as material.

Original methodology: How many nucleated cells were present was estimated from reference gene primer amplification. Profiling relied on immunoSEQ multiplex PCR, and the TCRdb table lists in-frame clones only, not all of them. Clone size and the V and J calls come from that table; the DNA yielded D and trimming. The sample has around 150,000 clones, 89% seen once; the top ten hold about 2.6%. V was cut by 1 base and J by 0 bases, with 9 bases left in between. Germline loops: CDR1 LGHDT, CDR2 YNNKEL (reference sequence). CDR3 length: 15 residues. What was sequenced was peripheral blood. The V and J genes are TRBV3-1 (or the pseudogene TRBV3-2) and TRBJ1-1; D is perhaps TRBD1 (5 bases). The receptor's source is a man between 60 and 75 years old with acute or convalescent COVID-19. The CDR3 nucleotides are TGTGCCAGCAGCCAAGGGGGCTTACTGAACACTGAAGCTTTCTTT. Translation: CASSQGGLLNTEAFF.